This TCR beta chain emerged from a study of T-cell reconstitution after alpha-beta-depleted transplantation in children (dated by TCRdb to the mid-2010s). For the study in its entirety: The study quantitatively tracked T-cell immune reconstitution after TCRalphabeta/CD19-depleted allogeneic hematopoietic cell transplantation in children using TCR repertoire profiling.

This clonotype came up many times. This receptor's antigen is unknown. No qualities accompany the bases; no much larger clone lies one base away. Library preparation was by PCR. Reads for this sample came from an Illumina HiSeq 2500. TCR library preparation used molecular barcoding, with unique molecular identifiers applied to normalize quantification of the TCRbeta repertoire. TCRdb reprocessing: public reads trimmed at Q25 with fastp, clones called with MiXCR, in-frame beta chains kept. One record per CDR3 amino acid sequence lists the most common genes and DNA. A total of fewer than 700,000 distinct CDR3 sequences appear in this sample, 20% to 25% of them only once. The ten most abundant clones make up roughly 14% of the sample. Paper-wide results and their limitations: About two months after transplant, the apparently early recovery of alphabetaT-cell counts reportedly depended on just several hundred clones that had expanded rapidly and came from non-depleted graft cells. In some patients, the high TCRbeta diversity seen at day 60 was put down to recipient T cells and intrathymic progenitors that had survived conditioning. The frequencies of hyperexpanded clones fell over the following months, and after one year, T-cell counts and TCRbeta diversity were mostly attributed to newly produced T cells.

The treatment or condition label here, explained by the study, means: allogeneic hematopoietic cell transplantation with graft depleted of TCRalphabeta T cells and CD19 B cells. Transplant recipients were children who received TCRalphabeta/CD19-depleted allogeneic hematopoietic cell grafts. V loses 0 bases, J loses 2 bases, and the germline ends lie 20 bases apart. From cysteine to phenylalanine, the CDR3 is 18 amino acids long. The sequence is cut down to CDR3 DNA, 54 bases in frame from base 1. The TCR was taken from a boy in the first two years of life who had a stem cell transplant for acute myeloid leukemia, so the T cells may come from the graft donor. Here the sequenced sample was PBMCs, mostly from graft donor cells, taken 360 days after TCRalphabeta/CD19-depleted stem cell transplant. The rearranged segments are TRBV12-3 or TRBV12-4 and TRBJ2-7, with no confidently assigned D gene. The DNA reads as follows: TGTGCCAGCAGTTTAGCGTGGGATATCTGGGGAAAGACCTACGAGCAGTACTTC. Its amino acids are CASSLAWDIWGKTYEQYF.